A selection of T cell receptor beta chains follows, all from one sample in a study of CD8 T cells in Susac syndrome. TCRdb reanalysed the immunoSEQ multiplex PCR reads using MiXCR and keeps one entry per CDR3 protein. Here the sample spans under 200,000 distinct CDR3 sequences, 90% to 96% being singletons. Input material: CD4+ T cells from PBMCs. The receptors were gathered from a human donor with Susac syndrome. Each CDR3 is given with its conserved first and last residue. Each record gives: V gene, D gene, clone size, J gene, CDR3 protein, CDR3 DNA. The D gene is left open where the match is weak. Clone size is shown for a subset of rows, as once, few, many or a class of expanded clone.

TRBV29-1	NA	NA	TRBJ2-1	CSAVGDREQFF	TGCAGCGCCGTGGGTGACAGGGAGCAGTTCTTC
TRBV4-2	NA	NA	TRBJ2-1	CASSQDTNGEQFF	TGTGCCAGCAGCCAAGATACGAACGGGGAGCAGTTCTTC
TRBV4-3	NA	NA	TRBJ1-2	CASSSAWGPDYGYTF	TGCGCCAGCAGCTCCGCGTGGGGGCCCGATTATGGCTACACCTTC
TRBV6-5	NA	NA	TRBJ2-6	CASSSDPSGANVLTF	TGTGCCAGCAGTTCAGACCCCTCTGGGGCCAACGTCCTGACTTTC
TRBV20-1	NA	NA	TRBJ1-2	CSARTDWGYTF	TGCAGTGCTAGAACAGATTGGGGCTACACCTTC
TRBV5-1	NA	NA	TRBJ2-6	CASSLGRISGANVLTF	TGCGCCAGCAGCTTGGGTCGGATCTCTGGGGCCAACGTCCTGACTTTC
TRBV4-3	TRBD1	once	TRBJ2-4	CASSQEGGQGIQYF	TGCGCCAGCAGCCAAGAAGGGGGACAGGGAATTCAGTACTTC
TRBV7-9	NA	NA	TRBJ1-2	CASSEGRNYGYTF	TGTGCCAGCAGCGAGGGCAGAAACTATGGCTACACCTTC
TRBV6-5	NA	NA	TRBJ1-1	CASSRPARNAEAFF	TGTGCCAGCAGTCGACCGGCCCGGAACGCTGAAGCTTTCTTT
TRBV29-1	TRBD2	NA	TRBJ2-7	CSVGLAGIYEQYF	TGCAGCGTGGGGCTAGCGGGGATCTACGAGCAGTACTTC
TRBV20-1	NA	NA	TRBJ1-1	CSATILGGGEAFF	TGCAGTGCTACCATTTTGGGGGGCGGTGAAGCTTTCTTT
TRBV18	TRBD1	NA	TRBJ2-7	CASSPGTDLSDEQYF	TGTGCCAGCTCACCCGGGACAGACTTATCCGACGAGCAGTACTTC
TRBV20-1	NA	once	TRBJ1-5	CSARYRALREQPQHF	TGCAGTGCTAGGTACAGGGCCCTGAGAGAACAGCCCCAGCATTTT
TRBV7-9	NA	NA	TRBJ2-5	CASSLETYRETQYF	TGTGCCAGCAGCTTAGAAACCTACCGAGAGACCCAGTACTTC
TRBV2	TRBD1	once	TRBJ2-7	CASSEALRQGYEQYF	TGTGCCAGCAGTGAAGCACTTAGACAGGGCTACGAGCAGTACTTC
TRBV7-2	NA	NA	TRBJ1-5	CASSLDAGGNQPQHF	TGTGCCAGCAGCTTAGACGCGGGGGGCAATCAGCCCCAGCATTTT
TRBV3-1	NA	NA	TRBJ2-5	CASSPTLETQYF	TGTGCCAGCAGTCCAACACTAGAGACCCAGTACTTC
TRBV5-1	TRBD2	NA	TRBJ2-2	CASSSTSVLTGELFF	TGCGCCAGCAGCTCAACTAGCGTACTTACCGGGGAGCTGTTTTTT
TRBV19	NA	NA	TRBJ2-7	CASSSRDGVFEQYF	TGTGCCAGTAGTAGCCGGGACGGCGTATTCGAGCAGTACTTC
TRBV5-1	TRBD2	NA	TRBJ2-5	CASSPVGLKQETQYF	TGCGCCAGCAGCCCGGTGGGACTAAAACAAGAGACCCAGTACTTC
TRBV30	NA	NA	TRBJ2-1	CAWRGTSSYNEQFF	TGTGCCTGGAGGGGGACCAGCTCCTACAATGAGCAGTTCTTC
TRBV29-1	TRBD1	NA	TRBJ1-2	CSVEGGQGENGYTF	TGCAGCGTTGAAGGGGGACAGGGAGAGAATGGCTACACCTTC
TRBV7-8	TRBD2	NA	TRBJ2-2	CASSLGLAGGPGELFF	TGTGCCAGCAGCTTAGGCCTAGCGGGGGGGCCCGGGGAGCTGTTTTTT
TRBV7-9	NA	NA	TRBJ1-1	CASSFSDSEAFF	TGTGCCAGCAGCTTCTCGGACAGTGAAGCTTTCTTT
TRBV19	NA	NA	TRBJ2-3	CASSILPPGASTDTQYF	TGTGCCAGTAGTATCCTTCCCCCGGGCGCCAGCACAGATACGCAGTATTTT
TRBV7-9	NA	NA	TRBJ2-2	CASSLIRDIGELFF	TGTGCCAGCAGCTTAATTCGGGATATCGGGGAGCTGTTTTTT
TRBV29-1	TRBD2	NA	TRBJ2-3	CSVAGLVTDTQYF	TGCAGCGTTGCAGGACTAGTCACAGATACGCAGTATTTT
TRBV6-5	TRBD1	NA	TRBJ2-1	CASSYLGQGRGNEQFF	TGTGCCAGCAGTTACCTAGGACAGGGGAGGGGGAATGAGCAGTTCTTC
TRBV24-1	NA	NA	TRBJ2-2	CATTQTGTGELFF	TGTGCCACCACTCAAACTGGCACCGGGGAGCTGTTTTTT
TRBV7-8	NA	NA	TRBJ1-5	CASSSGGGSNQPQHF	TGTGCCAGCAGCTCGGGAGGGGGAAGCAATCAGCCCCAGCATTTT
TRBV12-3/TRBV12-4	NA	NA	TRBJ2-1	CASSWKLASNEQFF	TGTGCCAGCAGTTGGAAACTAGCTAGCAATGAGCAGTTCTTC
TRBV27	NA	NA	TRBJ2-4	CASGPDRTLAKNIQYF	TGTGCCAGCGGACCAGACAGGACCCTCGCCAAAAACATTCAGTACTTC
TRBV7-9	TRBD2	NA	TRBJ2-5	CASSWSGGGAQETQYF	TGTGCCAGCAGCTGGTCAGGCGGGGGGGCCCAAGAGACCCAGTACTTC
TRBV4-3	TRBD1	NA	TRBJ1-1	CASSQGTGGSDTEAFF	TGCGCCAGCAGCCAAGGGACAGGGGGTTCGGACACTGAAGCTTTCTTT
TRBV9	NA	NA	TRBJ1-1	CASSEGQSEAFF	TGTGCCAGCAGCGAGGGGCAATCTGAAGCTTTCTTT
TRBV5-1	TRBD2	NA	TRBJ2-1	CASSFGTSGRAEQFF	TGCGCCAGCAGCTTTGGGACTAGCGGGAGGGCTGAGCAGTTCTTC
TRBV30	NA	NA	TRBJ1-5	CAWSKGMGQPQHF	TGTGCCTGGAGTAAGGGAATGGGTCAGCCCCAGCATTTT
TRBV6-5	TRBD1	NA	TRBJ2-2	CASSRQGKTGELFF	TGTGCCAGCTCTCGACAGGGAAAAACCGGGGAGCTGTTTTTT
TRBV14	NA	once	TRBJ2-1	CASSQDPPGAWYNEQFF	TGTGCCAGCAGCCAAGATCCTCCGGGGGCTTGGTACAATGAGCAGTTCTTC
TRBV15	NA	NA	TRBJ2-1	CATTSSRGANNEQFF	TGTGCCACCACCTCCTCCCGCGGGGCCAATAATGAGCAGTTCTTC
TRBV29-1	NA	NA	TRBJ2-5	CSVDWGQETQYF	TGCAGCGTTGACTGGGGCCAAGAGACCCAGTACTTC
TRBV12-3/TRBV12-4	TRBD2	once	TRBJ2-7	CASSFGTSSYEQYF	TGTGCCAGCAGTTTTGGGACTAGCTCCTACGAGCAGTACTTC
TRBV6-2/TRBV6-3	TRBD2	NA	TRBJ2-3	CASSYPLAGFTDTQYF	TGTGCCAGCAGTTACCCCCTAGCGGGATTTACAGATACGCAGTATTTT
TRBV14	NA	NA	TRBJ2-1	CASSLGRAVSPEQFF	TGTGCCAGCAGCCTGGGCAGGGCGGTTTCACCCGAGCAGTTCTTC
TRBV30	NA	NA	TRBJ1-2	CAWSVSGARGGYTF	TGTGCCTGGAGTGTATCAGGGGCCCGGGGTGGCTACACCTTC
TRBV28	NA	NA	TRBJ2-6	CASGRQSGANVLTF	TGTGCCAGCGGCAGACAGTCTGGGGCCAACGTCCTGACTTTC
TRBV29-1	NA	NA	TRBJ1-1	CSVGTDMNTEAFF	TGCAGCGTTGGGACTGATATGAACACTGAAGCTTTCTTT
TRBV18	TRBD2	NA	TRBJ2-5	CASSQRTSGTPETQYF	TGTGCCAGCTCACAAAGGACTAGCGGGACCCCAGAGACCCAGTACTTC
TRBV28	NA	NA	TRBJ2-7	CASSIQGTGTVTYEQYF	TGTGCCAGCAGTATCCAGGGAACGGGGACTGTCACCTACGAGCAGTACTTC
TRBV19	NA	NA	TRBJ1-5	CASSIQRNQPQHF	TGTGCCAGTAGTATACAGCGCAATCAGCCCCAGCATTTT
TRBV3-1	NA	NA	TRBJ1-1	CASSLQGRYEAFF	TGTGCCAGCAGCCTTCAGGGGAGATATGAAGCTTTCTTT
TRBV28	NA	NA	TRBJ2-7	CASQGLTGEQYF	TGTGCCAGCCAGGGACTGACCGGCGAGCAGTACTTC
TRBV2	NA	NA	TRBJ2-3	CASSDGGGTDTQYF	TGTGCCAGCAGTGATGGCGGCGGCACAGATACGCAGTATTTT
TRBV7-2	TRBD1	NA	TRBJ1-1	CASSRAGQGGTEAFF	TGTGCCAGCAGTAGAGCTGGACAGGGAGGAACTGAAGCTTTCTTT
TRBV24-1	TRBD2	NA	TRBJ2-1	CATTFSGRHPSSYNEQFF	TGTGCCACCACCTTTAGCGGGAGGCATCCCAGCTCCTACAATGAGCAGTTCTTC
TRBV28	NA	once	TRBJ2-5	CASSSTSRRTQYF	TGTGCCAGCAGTTCAACCTCCCGGAGGACCCAGTACTTC
TRBV25-1	TRBD2	NA	TRBJ2-7	CVLIGDYYEQYF	TGTGTCCTTATCGGGGACTACTACGAGCAGTACTTC
TRBV9	NA	NA	TRBJ1-5	CASSANLDQPQHF	TGTGCCAGCAGCGCGAACTTAGATCAGCCCCAGCATTTT
TRBV4-2	TRBD2	NA	TRBJ2-7	CASSQRTSGTREQYF	TGTGCCAGCAGCCAACGGACTAGCGGGACTCGTGAGCAGTACTTC
TRBV23-1	NA	NA	TRBJ2-7	CASTSQGSSYEQYF	TGCGCCAGCACCTCCCAGGGGAGCTCCTACGAGCAGTACTTC